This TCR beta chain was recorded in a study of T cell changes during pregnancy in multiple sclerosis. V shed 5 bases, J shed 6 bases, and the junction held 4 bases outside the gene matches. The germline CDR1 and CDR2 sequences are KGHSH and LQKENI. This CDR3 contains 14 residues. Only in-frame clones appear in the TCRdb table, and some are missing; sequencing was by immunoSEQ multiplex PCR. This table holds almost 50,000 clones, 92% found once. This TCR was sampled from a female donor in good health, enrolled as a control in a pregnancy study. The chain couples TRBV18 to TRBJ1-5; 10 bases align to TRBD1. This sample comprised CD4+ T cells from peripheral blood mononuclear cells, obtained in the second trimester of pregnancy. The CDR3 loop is CASSTTGGSQPQHF. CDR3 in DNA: TGTGCCAGCTCAACGACAGGGGGCAGTCAGCCCCAGCATTTT.